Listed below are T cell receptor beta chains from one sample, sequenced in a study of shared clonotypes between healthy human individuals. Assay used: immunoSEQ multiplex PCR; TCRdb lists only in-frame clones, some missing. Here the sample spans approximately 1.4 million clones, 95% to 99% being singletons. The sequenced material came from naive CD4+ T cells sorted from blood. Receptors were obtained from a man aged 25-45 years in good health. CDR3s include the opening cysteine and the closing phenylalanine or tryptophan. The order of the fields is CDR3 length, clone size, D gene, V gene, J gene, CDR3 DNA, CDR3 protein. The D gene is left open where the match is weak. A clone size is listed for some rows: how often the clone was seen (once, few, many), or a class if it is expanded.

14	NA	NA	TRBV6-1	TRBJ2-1	TGTGCCAGCAGGACGGGAAGCTCCTACAATGAGCAGTTCTTC	CASRTGSSYNEQFF
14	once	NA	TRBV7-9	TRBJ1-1	TGTGCCAGCACCTTCTTACAGGGATACACTGAAGCTTTCTTT	CASTFLQGYTEAFF
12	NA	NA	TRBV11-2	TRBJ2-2	TGTGCCAGCAGCGCGGTTATCGGGGAGCTGTTTTTT	CASSAVIGELFF
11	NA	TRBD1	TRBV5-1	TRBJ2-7	TGCGCCAGCGGGACAGGGATTATACAGTACTTC	CASGTGIIQYF
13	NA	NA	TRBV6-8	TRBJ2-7	TGTGCCAGCAGTCAAAGGGAGCTCCACGAGCAGTACTTC	CASSQRELHEQYF
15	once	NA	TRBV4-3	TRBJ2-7	TGCGCCAGCAGCCAAGATTCCAGGGCCGGGTACGAGCAGTACTTC	CASSQDSRAGYEQYF
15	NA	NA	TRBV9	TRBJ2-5	TGTGCCAGCAGCGAGGGGATGGTCCACCAAGAGACCCAGTACTTC	CASSEGMVHQETQYF
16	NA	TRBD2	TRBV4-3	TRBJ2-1	TGCGCCAGCAGCCAAGAAGGCGGGAGGGCCTACAATGAGCAGTTCTTC	CASSQEGGRAYNEQFF
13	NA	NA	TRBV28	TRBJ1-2	TGTGCCAGCAGTACGGACGGGGTGCTGGGCTACACCTTC	CASSTDGVLGYTF
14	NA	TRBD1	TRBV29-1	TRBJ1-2	TGCAGCGTTGTCCGGACAGGCTCTAACTATGGCTACACCTTC	CSVVRTGSNYGYTF
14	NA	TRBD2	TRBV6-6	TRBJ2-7	TGTGCCAGCAGTTATACCGGGACTATCTACGAGCAGTACTTC	CASSYTGTIYEQYF
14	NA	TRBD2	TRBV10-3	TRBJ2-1	TGTGCCATCAGTGGGACTAGCGGGAGGAATGAGCAGTTCTTC	CAISGTSGRNEQFF
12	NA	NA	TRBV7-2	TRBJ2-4	TGTGCCAGCAGCTTAACAGGGAACATTCAGTACTTC	CASSLTGNIQYF
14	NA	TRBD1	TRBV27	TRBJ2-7	TGTGCCAGCAGCAAGGACAGGATCTCCTACGAGCAGTACTTC	CASSKDRISYEQYF
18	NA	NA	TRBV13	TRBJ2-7	TGTGCCAGCAGCTCTAGTGGATGGGGGCCGGCTAGCGACTACGAGCAGTACTTC	CASSSSGWGPASDYEQYF
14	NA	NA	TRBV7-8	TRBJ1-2	TGTGCCAGCAGCTTAGCCGGAGCTTCCTATGGCTACACCTTC	CASSLAGASYGYTF
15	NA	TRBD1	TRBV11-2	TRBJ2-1	TGTGCCAGCAGCCAGACAGGGGTGCCGGGCCTTTCGCAGTTCTTC	CASSQTGVPGLSQFF
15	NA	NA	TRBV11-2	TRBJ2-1	TGTGCCAGCAGCCCCCACTGGGGAGCTGATAGTGAGCAGTTCTTC	CASSPHWGADSEQFF
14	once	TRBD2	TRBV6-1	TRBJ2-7	TGTGCCAGCACCGTAGCGGGACTGGGGTACGAGCAGTACTTC	CASTVAGLGYEQYF
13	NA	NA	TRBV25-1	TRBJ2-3	TGTGCCAGCAGTGAAGTATTAGCAGATACGCAGTATTTT	CASSEVLADTQYF
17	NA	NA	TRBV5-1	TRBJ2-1	TGCGCCAGCAGCTTGGCCGTAGGATCTAGCGTTACCAATGAGCAGTTCTTC	CASSLAVGSSVTNEQFF
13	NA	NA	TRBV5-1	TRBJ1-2	TGCGCCAGCAGCCTGGGACACCAGTATGGCTACACCTTC	CASSLGHQYGYTF
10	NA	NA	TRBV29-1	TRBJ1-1	TGCAGCGTCGCGGTCACTGAAGCTTTCTTT	CSVAVTEAFF
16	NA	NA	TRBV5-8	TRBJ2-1	TGTGCCAGCAGCTTTCCGGGCCTAGCGCCTTACAATGAGCAGTTCTTC	CASSFPGLAPYNEQFF
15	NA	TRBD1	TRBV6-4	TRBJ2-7	TGTGCCAGCAGCGAGTCGGGACAGGGGGTCTACGAGCAGTACTTC	CASSESGQGVYEQYF
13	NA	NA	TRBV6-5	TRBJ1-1	TGTGCCAGCAGTTACACAAAAGGGACTGAAGCTTTCTTT	CASSYTKGTEAFF
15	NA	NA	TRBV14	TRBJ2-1	TGTGCCAGCAGCCTAGACGGAAGCTCCTACAATGAGCAGTTCTTC	CASSLDGSSYNEQFF
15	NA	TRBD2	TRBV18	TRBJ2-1	TGTGCCAGCTCACTGGGACTAGCGGGGGACAATGAGCAGTTCTTC	CASSLGLAGDNEQFF
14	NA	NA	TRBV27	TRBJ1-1	TGTGCCAGCAGTCCGCAGAGCATGAACACTGAAGCTTTCTTT	CASSPQSMNTEAFF
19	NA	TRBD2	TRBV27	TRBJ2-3	TGTGCCAGCAGTTTATACTACGGGACTAGCGGGATGGGCACAGATACGCAGTATTTT	CASSLYYGTSGMGTDTQYF
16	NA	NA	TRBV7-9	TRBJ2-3	TGTGCCAGCAGCCCTTGGTTCGGGGACCTCACAGATACGCAGTATTTT	CASSPWFGDLTDTQYF
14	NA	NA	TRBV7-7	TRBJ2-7	TGTGCTAGCAGCCCTACCGGGAATTCCTACGAGCAGTACTTC	CASSPTGNSYEQYF
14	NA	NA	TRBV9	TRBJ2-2	TGTGCCAGCAGCTATCAGGGGGGCACCGGGGAGCTGTTTTTT	CASSYQGGTGELFF
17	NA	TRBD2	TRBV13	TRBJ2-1	TGTGCCAGCAGCACTAGAGGGGGGACTAGCGGGACTCATGAGCAGTTCTTC	CASSTRGGTSGTHEQFF
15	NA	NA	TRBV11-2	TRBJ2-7	TGTGCCAGCAGCTTAGCCCTAGTGACAGCCTACGAGCAGTACTTC	CASSLALVTAYEQYF
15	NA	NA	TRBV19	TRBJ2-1	TGTGCCAGTAGCCAAGACTGGAGTTACTACAATGAGCAGTTCTTC	CASSQDWSYYNEQFF
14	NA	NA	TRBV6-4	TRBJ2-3	TGTGCCAGCAGCATCGAACTAGCAGCAGATACGCAGTATTTT	CASSIELAADTQYF
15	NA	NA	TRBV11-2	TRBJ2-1	TGTGCCAGCAGCTTAGAACAGGGCCCCTACAATGAGCAGTTCTTC	CASSLEQGPYNEQFF
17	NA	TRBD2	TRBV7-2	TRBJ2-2	TGTGCCAGCAGGCGACTAGCGGGATCGACGAGCACCGGGGAGCTGTTTTTT	CASRRLAGSTSTGELFF
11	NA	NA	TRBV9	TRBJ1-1	TGTGCCAGCAGCGGCCAGGGTGAAGCTTTCTTT	CASSGQGEAFF
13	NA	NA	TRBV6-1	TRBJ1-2	TGTGCCAGCAGTGAGACAGGATTCTATGGCTACACCTTC	CASSETGFYGYTF
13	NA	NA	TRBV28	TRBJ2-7	TGTGCCAGCAGTATCCGGGACTCCTACGAGCAGTACTTC	CASSIRDSYEQYF
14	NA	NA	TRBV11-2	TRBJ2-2	TGTGCCAGCAGCTTAATACGGGAGTCCGGGGAGCTGTTTTTT	CASSLIRESGELFF
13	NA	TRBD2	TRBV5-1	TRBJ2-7	TGCGCCAGCAGCGTTACTAGCGGTTACGAGCAGTACTTC	CASSVTSGYEQYF
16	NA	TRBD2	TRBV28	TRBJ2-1	TGTGCCAGCAGTCCCCCTCTAGCGGGAGGGCCCAATGAGCAGTTCTTC	CASSPPLAGGPNEQFF
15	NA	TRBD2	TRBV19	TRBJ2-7	TGTGCCAGTAGCAAAAGCGGGACTAACTCCTACGAGCAGTACTTC	CASSKSGTNSYEQYF
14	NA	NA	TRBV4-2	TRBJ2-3	TGTGCCAGCAGCTTCATGGGGAGTTCAGATACGCAGTATTTT	CASSFMGSSDTQYF
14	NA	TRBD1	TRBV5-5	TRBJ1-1	TGTGCCAGCAGGACGACAGGGAGGAACACTGAAGCTTTCTTT	CASRTTGRNTEAFF
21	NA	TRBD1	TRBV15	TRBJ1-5	TGTGCCACCAGCAGAGATCATTTCTCAGGGGGCGCGCGATATAGCAATCAGCCCCAGCATTTT	CATSRDHFSGGARYSNQPQHF
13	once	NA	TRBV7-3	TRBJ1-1	TGTGCCAGCAGCTTAACGGCCAACACTGAAGCTTTCTTT	CASSLTANTEAFF
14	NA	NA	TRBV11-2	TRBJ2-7	TGTGCCAGCAGCCCTAGGCGGCTAGCCTACGAGCAGTACTTC	CASSPRRLAYEQYF
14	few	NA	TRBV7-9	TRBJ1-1	TGTGCCAGCAGCCAAAGCGTAGGGAACACTGAAGCTTTCTTT	CASSQSVGNTEAFF